These 13 T cell receptor beta chains came from one sample sequenced in a study of identical twins. TCRdb passed the 5' RACE reads through MiXCR, listing each CDR3 protein once. The sample holds fewer than 250,000 distinct CDR3 sequences; 6% to 9% are singletons and the top ten take about 1.9%. These data were also reused for a study on yellow fever vaccine responses in identical twins.

The sequencing sample was made of memory (CD45RO+) T cells sorted from blood. Source of these receptors: a woman between 18 and 30 years old in good health.

At least ten counts were recorded for this clonotype. The chain has TRBV15 and TRBJ2-7, with 7 bases aligning to TRBD1. CDR1 LNHNV and CDR2 YYDKDF come from the germline V gene (reference sequence). The CDR3 runs to 18 residues. J lost 0 bases, V lost 0 bases, and 11 bases had no gene match. The CDR3 DNA reads as TGTGCCACCAGCAGAGACTCCCGGGACAGTAAATTCTCCTACGAGCAGTACTTC. Translation gives CATSRDSRDSKFSYEQYF.

The chain carries TRBV27 and TRBJ2-1; 11 bases match TRBD2. V lost 5 bases and J lost 4; bases outside the gene matches: 4. This CDR3 spans 15 amino acids. Per the germline V gene, CDR1 is MNHEY and CDR2 is SMNVEV (reference sequence). The CDR3 DNA reads TGTGCCAGCAGTACTCTAGCGGGAGGATACAATGAGCAGTTCTTC. Amino acid sequence: CASSTLAGGYNEQFF.

This clonotype was counted a few times. The chain uses TRBV20-1 and TRBJ2-2, with D tentatively TRBD1 (5 bases). Trimming cost V 2 bases and J 5 bases, with 18 bases left between them. The CDR3 contains 16 residues. Germline CDR1 DFQATT, CDR2 SNEGSKA (reference sequence). CDR3 DNA: TGCAGTGCTAGAAAGAAGCTCAGGGCTACTACCGGGGAGCTGTTTTTT. It encodes CSARKKLRATTGELFF.

The table lists this clonotype with many counts. The chain is built from TRBV12-3 or TRBV12-4 and TRBJ1-6, with D maybe TRBD1 (5 bases). The length of the CDR3 is 12 residues. The V end lost 6 bases, the J end lost 10 bases, and 10 bases lay between the germline ends. The CDR3 nucleotides read TGTGCCAGCAGCCCCCAGGGATCACCCCTCCACTTT. It translates to CASSPQGSPLHF.

The V call is TRBV11-3, the J call TRBJ2-5; TRBD1 agrees at 10 bases. This CDR3 is 15 amino acids long. The V and J ends lost 1 base and 3 bases, in that order; junction bases with no gene match: 2. In germline, CDR1 is SGHNT, CDR2 YENEEA. CDR3 DNA sequence: TGTGCCAGCAGCTTAGGACAGGGGGCAGAAGAGACCCAGTACTTC. Residues: CASSLGQGAEETQYF.

This clonotype was counted between two and nine times. The chain recombines TRBV5-6 with TRBJ2-5; D is unresolved. The CDR3 consists of 14 residues. The germline V gene has CDR1 SGHDT and CDR2 YYEEEE. The germline V and J ends were trimmed by 0 bases and 2 bases, with 8 bases remaining between them. CDR3: CASSLDRRQETQYF. The CDR3 DNA follows: TGTGCCAGCAGCTTGGATCGACGGCAAGAGACCCAGTACTTC.

The chain carries TRBV20-1 and TRBJ2-2; TRBD1 matches 8 bases. Germline V lookup: CDR1 DFQATT, CDR2 SNEGSKA (reference sequence). This CDR3 has 15 residues. Trimming at V came to 7 bases and at J to 3 bases, leaving 10 bases not matched to a gene. CDR3 protein: CSVKTGVGDTGELFF. The CDR3 region has the DNA TGCAGTGTTAAGACAGGGGTGGGGGACACCGGGGAGCTGTTTTTT.

In its sample, this clonotype was seen a few times. The chain joins TRBV29-1 to TRBJ2-5; 11 bases fit TRBD1. Germline assignment: CDR1 SQVTM and CDR2 ANQGSEA. This CDR3 is 12 amino acids long. V trimming: 7 bases; J trimming: 4 bases; junction bases outside the gene matches: 2. The CDR3: CSAGQGAETQYF. As DNA, the CDR3 is TGCAGCGCCGGACAGGGGGCAGAGACCCAGTACTTC.

This chain connects TRBV7-9 to TRBJ2-5; 8 nucleotides line up with TRBD2. This CDR3 spans 12 amino acids. V lost 8 bases and J lost 9; bases outside the gene matches: 8. The V gene's germline CDR1 is SEHNR and CDR2 FQNEAQ (reference sequence). The CDR3 nucleotides read TGTGCCAGCGGTCTTAGCGGGGCAGCCCAGTACTTC. Translating gives CASGLSGAAQYF.

Points on this clonotype: This may stem from a read error, because a much larger clone lies one nucleotide away. V usage is TRBV4-3 and J usage is TRBJ2-3, with a possible D match to TRBD2 (5 bases). The CDR3 covers 17 residues. The germline CDR1 and CDR2 sequences are LGHNA and YSLEER. CDR3: CASNQEKSSPVTDTQYF. The DNA of the CDR3 is TGCGCCAGCAACCAAGAAAAATCTAGCCCCGTCACAGATACGCAGTATTTT.

This clonotype was observed a few times. The rearrangement joins TRBV5-4 to TRBJ2-5; TRBD1 or TRBD2 may be the D gene (5 bases each). This CDR3 is built from 15 residues. CDR1 SGHNT and CDR2 YYREEE come from the germline V gene (reference sequence). V dropped 4 bases and J dropped 5 bases, with 18 bases sitting between them. CDR3 sequence reads: CASSPRIDWGETQYF. In DNA form, the CDR3 reads TGTGCCAGCAGCCCGAGGATAGACTGGGGGGAGACCCAGTACTTC.

Many counts were recorded for this clonotype. The chain carries TRBV29-1 and TRBJ2-7; tentative D call: TRBD2 (6 bases). The CDR3 is made up of 12 amino acids. Trimming removed 7 bases from V and 0 bases from J, with 10 bases in between. CDR1 and CDR2 from the germline V gene are SQVTM and ANQGSEA. Here the CDR3 DNA reads TGCAGCGGTGGGGGGAGCTCCTACGAGCAGTACTTC. This sequence encodes CSGGGSSYEQYF.

This clonotype was seen only a few times. CDR3 DNA sequence: TGTGCCAGCAGCTCGAGCCGTCCTGGAAACACCATATATTTT. Translated: CASSSSRPGNTIYF. The rearrangement uses TRBV7-2 and TRBJ1-3; D unresolved. V shed 4 bases and J shed 2 bases, with 9 bases lying between them. The germline V gene encodes CDR1 SGHTA and CDR2 FQGNSA. This CDR3 contains 14 residues. The full variable domain, in which reference TRBV7-2 and TRBJ1-3 provide the parts outside the CDR3, is GAGVSQSPSNKVTEKGKDVELRCDPISGHTALYWYRQSLGQGLEFLIYFQGNSAPDKSGLPSDRFSAERTGGSVSTLTIQRTQQEDSAVYLCASSSSRPGNTIYFGEGSWLTVV.